Each of the 30 T cell receptor beta chains below was sequenced from the same sample in a study of PD-L1 blockade in urothelial cancer. Assay used: immunoSEQ multiplex PCR; TCRdb lists only in-frame clones, some missing. The data show just under 45,000 clones, 83% seen once. Indicated time point: peripheral blood 6 weeks after treatment start. The sequencing used PBMCs, collected around atezolizumab (anti-PD-L1) treatment. The receptors were gathered from a man aged 55 to 70 with urothelial cancer.

The table lists this clone with a few counts. The chain recombines TRBV9 with TRBJ2-1, with D uncertain. Trimming shortened V by 2 bases and J by 6 bases, and 12 bases separated the two germline ends. From germline, CDR1 is SGDLS and CDR2 YYNGEE. This CDR3 comprises 14 residues. CDR3 amino acids: CASSVRPGGNEQFF. CDR3 bases: TGTGCCAGCAGCGTGAGACCAGGTGGCAATGAGCAGTTCTTC.

This clone was detected a few times. The chain carries TRBV5-8 and TRBJ1-1, with D unresolved. The CDR3 extends over 15 amino acids. Deletions cut 4 bases from V and 3 bases from J, with 16 bases between. CDR1 is SGHTS and CDR2 is YDEGEE in the germline V gene. The chain's CDR3 is CASSQKGGLHTEAFF. Here the CDR3 DNA reads TGTGCCAGCAGCCAAAAGGGCGGGTTGCACACTGAAGCTTTCTTT.

The J gene is TRBJ2-1, the V gene TRBV18; no definite D call. In germline, CDR1 is KGHSH, CDR2 LQKENI. The CDR3 sequence is 14 residues long. V lost 3 bases and J 8 bases, leaving 14 bases between the germline ends. Written as DNA, the CDR3 is TGTGCCAGCTCACCCACGTACCGCGATCATGAGCAGTTCTTC. Its translation: CASSPTYRDHEQFF.

The V call is TRBV6-5, the J call TRBJ2-7; 10 bases are a match to TRBD2. Germline-derived CDR1 and CDR2 are MNHEY and SVGAGI. CDR3 length equals 15 residues. Trimming cost V 3 bases and J 0 bases; bases outside gene matches: 2. The CDR3 bases are TGTGCCAGCAGTTATACTAGCGGGGTCTCCTACGAGCAGTACTTC. This gives the protein CASSYTSGVSYEQYF.

The CDR3 DNA reads as TGTGCCAGCTCACCAAACTGGGGGACAGGGGACACTGAAGCTTTCTTT. It encodes CASSPNWGTGDTEAFF. The rearrangement uses TRBV18 and TRBJ1-1; 10 bases are a match to TRBD1. With 2 bases clipped from V and 3 bases from J, the junction kept 6 bases outside the gene matches. This CDR3 spans 16 amino acids. Germline V gene data show CDR1 as KGHSH and CDR2 as LQKENI.

The V gene is TRBV5-6, the J gene TRBJ1-4, with a weak D call TRBD1 (5 bases). V lost 0 bases to trimming and J lost 8 bases, with 14 bases between them. In germline, CDR1 is SGHDT, CDR2 YYEEEE. The CDR3 sequence is 15 residues long. The DNA of the CDR3 is TGTGCCAGCAGCTTGGTGGCGCAGGGTGAGGAAAAACTGTTTTTT. Translation: CASSLVAQGEEKLFF.

This chain joins TRBV7-6 and TRBJ2-7; 8 bases align to TRBD2. This CDR3 spans 17 amino acids. Germline assignment: CDR1 SGHVS and CDR2 FNYEAQ. V shed 5 bases and J 7 bases; nucleotides not matched to a gene: 19. The CDR3, as DNA: TGTGCCAGCAGCATCTCCCGGGGGGGGCCTCAAGCGGGGGAGCAGTACTTC. This encodes CASSISRGGPQAGEQYF.

This clone was observed once. The CDR3 sequence: CASSAAGTSNEKLFF. CDR3 in DNA: TGCGCCAGCAGTGCCGCCGGGACATCCAATGAAAAACTGTTTTTT. The genes are TRBV10-2 and TRBJ1-4; D may be TRBD1 (6 bases). V lost 4 bases, J lost 5 bases, and 14 bases lay in between. The CDR3 totals 15 residues. Germline loops: CDR1 WSHSY, CDR2 SAAADI.

This chain connects TRBV7-9 to TRBJ2-7; 10 bases are shared with TRBD1. Germline V gene lookup returns CDR1 SEHNR and CDR2 FQNEAQ (reference sequence). V gave up 5 bases and J gave up 6 bases; unmatched junction bases: 7. The CDR3 is 14 residues long. Here the CDR3 reads CASSRTGGGAEQYF. CDR3 bases: TGTGCCAGCAGCAGGACAGGGGGTGGCGCCGAGCAGTACTTC.

The chain links TRBV2 to TRBJ1-4, with TRBD1 identical over 7 bases. Trimming at V came to 6 bases and at J to 2 bases, leaving 9 bases not matched to a gene. The germline CDR1 and CDR2 sequences are SNHLY and FYNNEI. The CDR3 contains 16 residues. The CDR3 nucleotides are TGTGCCAGCAGGAAAAAGGCGGGACAGACTAATGAAAAACTGTTTTTT. This codes for CASRKKAGQTNEKLFF.

V usage is TRBV5-1 and J usage is TRBJ2-5; 12 nucleotides line up with TRBD1. The junction had 6 bases not matched to a gene; V was cut back by 4 bases and J by 2 bases. The CDR3 extends over 16 amino acids. The germline V gene encodes CDR1 SGHRS and CDR2 YFSETQ. The CDR3 DNA follows: TGCGCCAGCAGCGGCGGGGACAGGGGGCTGCAAGAGACCCAGTACTTC. Translating it yields CASSGGDRGLQETQYF.

This clone was seen more than once but under ten times. The CDR3, as DNA: TGTGCCAGCGGGATGCCAGCGGGCTCTGGAAACACCATATATTTT. Translated, it gives CASGMPAGSGNTIYF. The rearrangement joins TRBV7-8 to TRBJ1-3; D is uncertain. This CDR3 spans 15 amino acids. The ends were cut back, 8 bases at V and 0 bases at J, with 14 bases in the middle. Germline CDR1 reads SGHVS; CDR2 reads FQNEAQ.

The V and J genes are TRBV28 and TRBJ2-4; D is perhaps TRBD2 (5 bases). V gave up 6 bases and J gave up 5 bases, with 17 bases separating them. Germline V gene data show CDR1 as MDHEN and CDR2 as SYDVKM. CDR3 length: 15 amino acids. The CDR3 DNA follows: TGTGCCAGCAGCGGAAGAGGCCTAGCTGAAAACATTCAGTACTTC. Protein sequence: CASSGRGLAENIQYF.

This rearrangement joins TRBV2 to TRBJ2-2; TRBD1 agrees at 7 bases. Germline V CDR1 and CDR2: SNHLY, FYNNEI. J lost 9 bases, V lost 6 bases, and 4 bases had no gene match. This CDR3 region has 12 residues. CDR3 DNA: TGTGCCAGCAGGACAGGGATTCGGGAGCTGTTTTTT. Its translation is CASRTGIRELFF.

The chain links TRBV19 to TRBJ1-4, with TRBD1 as a possible D gene (6 bases). This CDR3 has 16 residues. CDR1 and CDR2 (germline): LNHDA, SQIVND (reference sequence). Trimming left V 4 bases short and J 7 bases short, with 19 bases between. The CDR3 region is CASSNPSGGPFEKLFF. The CDR3 region has the DNA TGTGCCAGTAGTAACCCCTCGGGGGGGCCCTTTGAAAAACTGTTTTTT.

The rearrangement joins TRBV2 to TRBJ2-3; tentatively, D is TRBD2 (6 bases). Trimming shortened V by 6 bases and J by 1 base, and 14 bases separated the two germline ends. Germline V gene lookup returns CDR1 SNHLY and CDR2 FYNNEI. The CDR3 is made up of 15 amino acids. CDR3 nucleotide sequence: TGTGCCAGCAGAGATGAGGGACTCCGCACAGATACGCAGTATTTT. Residues: CASRDEGLRTDTQYF.

The chain is built from TRBV5-1 and TRBJ2-5; 12 nucleotides agree with TRBD2. Trimming cost V 5 bases and J 1 base; bases outside gene matches: 9. In germline, CDR1 is SGHRS, CDR2 YFSETQ. This CDR3 has 17 residues. CDR3 loop: CASSPRLAGVFQETQYF. The CDR3, as DNA: TGCGCCAGCAGTCCAAGACTAGCGGGGGTTTTCCAAGAGACCCAGTACTTC. Full variable domain (rest looked up from reference TRBV5-1 and TRBJ2-5): KAGVTQTPRYLIKTRGQQVTLSCSPISGHRSVSWYQQTPGQGLQFLFEYFSETQRNKGNFPGRFSGRQFSNSRSEMNVSTLELGDSALYLCASSPRLAGVFQETQYFGPGTRLLVL.

The rearrangement links TRBV10-3 to TRBJ2-1; 9 bases align to TRBD1. This CDR3 spans 14 amino acids. The V segment lost 7 bases and the J segment 5 bases; nucleotides outside the gene matches: 6. From germline, CDR1 is ENHRY and CDR2 SYGVKD. CDR3 protein: CAIKVTGGHNEQFF. CDR3 coding DNA: TGTGCCATCAAGGTTACAGGGGGCCACAATGAGCAGTTCTTC.

The gene calls are TRBV4-1 and TRBJ1-5, with 10 bases aligning to TRBD1. Germline CDR1 reads MGHRA; CDR2 reads YSYEKL. With 4 bases clipped from V and 6 bases from J, the junction kept 6 bases outside the gene matches. The CDR3 covers 15 residues. CDR3 sequence (DNA): TGCGCCAGCAGCCGAGGACAGGGGGTGGGTCAGCCCCAGCATTTT. Translating gives CASSRGQGVGQPQHF.

The chain combines TRBV7-9 with TRBJ2-7; D perhaps matches TRBD1 (6 bases). This CDR3 spans 13 amino acids. The germline gives CDR1 SEHNR, CDR2 FQNEAQ (reference sequence). V lost 4 bases and J lost 3, with 10 bases in between. In DNA form, the CDR3 reads TGTGCCAGCAGCTCCACAGGGAGCTACGAGCAGTACTTC. This encodes CASSSTGSYEQYF.

The chain couples TRBV27 to TRBJ2-7; the match to TRBD1 covers 7 bases. There are 13 residues in the CDR3. Germline assignment: CDR1 MNHEY and CDR2 SMNVEV (reference sequence). The V gene end was trimmed by 4 bases and the J gene end by 4 bases; junction bases not matched to a gene: 4. CDR3 DNA: TGTGCCAGCAGTTGGAACAGGGGATACGAGCAGTACTTC. As protein: CASSWNRGYEQYF.

The chain has TRBV4-1 and TRBJ2-7; D perhaps matches TRBD2 (5 bases). The V gene's germline CDR1 is MGHRA and CDR2 YSYEKL. V lost 4 bases, J lost 2 bases, and 12 bases lay in between. The CDR3 has 14 amino acids. The CDR3 DNA reads TGCGCCAGCAGCCCTAGCCTCAGTCCCTACGAGCAGTACTTC. This sequence encodes CASSPSLSPYEQYF.

The chain recombines TRBV29-1 with TRBJ2-5; 12 bases fit TRBD2. Trimming took 6 bases from V and 5 from J; bases not matched to a gene: 7. This CDR3 is built from 14 residues. Germline V gene lookup returns CDR1 SQVTM and CDR2 ANQGSEA. CDR3 bases: TGCAGCGTGACTAGCGGGGGCGAGGGGGAGACCCAGTACTTC. It specifies CSVTSGGEGETQYF.

The chain employs TRBV19 and TRBJ1-4; D gene ambiguous. This CDR3 is 14 amino acids long. Germline lookup yields CDR1 LNHDA and CDR2 SQIVND (reference sequence). V shed 1 base and J shed 3 bases, with 6 bases lying between them. The CDR3 bases are TGTGCCAGTAGTATAGGAGCGGCTAATGAAAAACTGTTTTTT. Translating gives CASSIGAANEKLFF.

CDR3 DNA sequence: TGTGCCAGCAGTTTATCGGACAGGGCATCCGGGGAGCTGTTTTTT. It translates to CASSLSDRASGELFF. V gene TRBV28 combines with J gene TRBJ2-2; 8 bases line up with TRBD1. CDR3 size: 15 residues. Germline loops: CDR1 MDHEN, CDR2 SYDVKM. After removal of 1 base from V and 6 bases from J, the junction contained 4 bases not matched to a gene.

This chain uses TRBV7-2 with TRBJ1-2; D may be TRBD1 (6 bases). CDR3 length: 16 amino acids. Trimming took off 5 bases at V and 4 bases at J, with 20 bases between the two ends. Germline lookup yields CDR1 SGHTA and CDR2 FQGNSA. CDR3 sequence (DNA): TGTGCCAGCAGCCAGGGCGGGGGGCTTTCTCTCTATGGCTACACCTTC. This sequence encodes CASSQGGGLSLYGYTF.

The chain is built from TRBV28 and TRBJ2-3; no firm D call. CDR1 and CDR2 (germline): MDHEN, SYDVKM. This CDR3 has 15 amino acids. Trimming removed 4 bases at V and 3 bases at J, with 14 bases between. The CDR3 protein is CASSYLIDGTDTQYF. Written as DNA, the CDR3 is TGTGCCAGCAGTTACTTAATAGACGGGACAGATACGCAGTATTTT.

The gene calls are TRBV19 and TRBJ2-5; TRBD1 aligns across 9 bases. V gave up 2 bases and J gave up 5 bases; unmatched junction bases: 3. This CDR3 spans 14 amino acids. CDR1 is LNHDA and CDR2 is SQIVND in the germline V gene (reference sequence). The CDR3 DNA follows: TGTGCCAGTAGTATACGGGACAGGGAGGAGACCCAGTACTTC. It codes for CASSIRDREETQYF.

The genes are TRBV6-1 and TRBJ2-2; the D gene is possibly TRBD1 (6 bases). V was pared by 3 bases and J by 2 bases, with 10 bases between. The CDR3 extends over 15 amino acids. CDR1 MNHNS and CDR2 SASEGT come from the germline V gene. In DNA, the CDR3 is TGTGCCAGCAGTGACTCAGGGACAAACACCGGGGAGCTGTTTTTT. Translation gives CASSDSGTNTGELFF.

The chain couples TRBV30 to TRBJ2-7; 7 nucleotides line up with TRBD1. The CDR3 is made up of 12 amino acids. The germline V gene encodes CDR1 GTSNPN and CDR2 SVGIG (reference sequence). CDR3 in amino acids: CGCTGAGDEQYF. DNA for the CDR3: TGTGGTTGCACAGGGGCTGGAGACGAGCAGTACTTC.